Listed below are T cell receptor beta chains from one sample, sequenced in a study of T cell responses to AZD1222 COVID-19 vaccine. TCRdb keeps only in-frame clones here, not all; method: immunoSEQ multiplex PCR. The sample lists under 170,000 clones, roughly 92% occurring once. Specimen: peripheral blood, collected on day 0 of AZD1222 vaccination. Source of these receptors: an adult in good health. CDR3s include the opening cysteine and the closing phenylalanine or tryptophan.

TRBJ1-6,TRBV7-3,CASSFEVDSPLHF
TRBJ2-2,TRBV6-5,CASSPWGPGELFF
TRBJ1-1,TRBV5-1,CASSRALNTEAFF
TRBJ1-5,TRBV10-2,CASSDPGLLENQPQHF
TRBJ1-2,TRBV4-3,CASSQPRTGYGYTF
TRBJ1-1,TRBV7-9,CASSSESNTEAFF
TRBJ2-3,TRBV2,CASRPSGGSTDTQYF
TRBJ1-4,TRBV19,CASRTDEKLFF
TRBJ2-3,TRBV5-4,CASSRTGSSTDTQYF
TRBJ1-2,TRBV19,CASSITSDGYTF
TRBJ1-4,TRBV29-1,CSVLPRGGIRTNEKLFF
TRBJ1-5,TRBV19,CASSPINLGQPQHF
TRBJ2-2,TRBV12-3/TRBV12-4,CASTRDLPGELFF
TRBJ1-4,TRBV27,CASTDLTSEKLFF
TRBJ2-4,TRBV7-2,CASSLGYTHWQYF
TRBJ2-2,TRBV2,CASRLGRDGAGELFF
TRBJ2-1,TRBV6-2/TRBV6-3,CASSRNPYNEQFF
TRBJ2-3,TRBV2,CASGGQGISTDTQYF
TRBJ2-2,TRBV6-4,CASSDGQSNTGELFF
TRBJ2-5,TRBV25-1,CASSDLQETQYF
TRBJ1-5,TRBV10-3,CAISDGTTKPQHF
TRBJ1-1,TRBV7-3,CASSSTHNTEAFF
TRBJ1-2,TRBV29-1,CSVERAGEVYTF
TRBJ1-1,TRBV6-5,CASARGGVEAFF
TRBJ2-5,TRBV20-1,CSARGEETQYF
TRBJ2-3,TRBV6-5,CASRFRSYGTDTQYF
TRBJ2-3,TRBV3-1/TRBV3-2,CASSQGTSRASTDTQYF
TRBJ1-4,TRBV2,CASSEERTGGEKLFF
TRBJ1-4,TRBV5-1,CASSLVGAWDEKLFF
TRBJ2-1,TRBV11-1,CASSRGTGHEQFF
TRBJ1-1,TRBV5-1,CASSLVPGGNTEAFF
TRBJ1-2,TRBV18,CASSPPPGTYGYTF
TRBJ2-5,TRBV5-1,CASSLVGERQETQYF
TRBJ1-2,TRBV28,CASSQAGGSPLTNYGYTF
TRBJ1-1,TRBV28,CVSLDRVTEAFF
TRBJ1-1,TRBV6-2/TRBV6-3,CASSYSRPTSGAFF
TRBJ1-6,TRBV21-1,CASSKNEGGYSPLHF
TRBJ2-1,TRBV27,CASSLSGSSYNEQFF
TRBJ1-2,TRBV5-1,CASSLAQGRDGYTF
TRBJ1-3,TRBV3-1/TRBV3-2,CASSQKGRGSGNTIYF
TRBJ1-1,TRBV5-1,CASSLWTMNTEAFF
TRBJ1-6,TRBV19,CASSILGGDRALHF
TRBJ2-1,TRBV3-1/TRBV3-2,CASSPGTSLYNEQFF
TRBJ2-3,TRBV7-6,CASSSPPHGRSTDTQYF
TRBJ2-3,TRBV3-1/TRBV3-2,CASSQEGESGGTDTQYF
TRBJ2-1,TRBV6-1,CASSPEGGDEQFF
TRBJ1-1,TRBV6-5,CASSSLRTGGTEAFF
TRBJ1-3,TRBV18,CATAGESGNTIYF
TRBJ1-2,TRBV6-1,CASSELQGGDGYTF
TRBJ1-5,TRBV18,CASSPGTADPAQHF
TRBJ1-1,TRBV4-3,CASSHTTGAGGEAFF
TRBJ2-2,TRBV29-1,CSVVLAGGPGTGELFF
TRBJ2-3,TRBV3-1/TRBV3-2,CASSIAGISTDTQYF
TRBJ2-1,TRBV19,CASNSGGANEQFF